This T cell receptor (beta chain) was recovered during a study of blood T cell repertoires in COVID-19. V lost 10 bases and J 6 bases, leaving 13 bases between the germline ends. The CDR3 consists of 12 residues. CDR1 is ENHRY, CDR2 SYGVKD, per germline. Some clones are missing from TCRdb's copy, which holds only in-frame ones; the method was immunoSEQ multiplex PCR. The sample lists 200,000 to 250,000 clones, about 88% seen once, with roughly 10% in the top ten. The clonotype was recovered from a woman between 45 and 65 years old with COVID-19, enrolled during active disease. The sample comprised peripheral blood. V and J are TRBV10-3 and TRBJ2-1; D is possibly TRBD1 (6 bases). CDR3 sequence (DNA): TGTGCCACCTCAACAGGGTTCAATGAGCAGTTCTTC. It codes for CATSTGFNEQFF.